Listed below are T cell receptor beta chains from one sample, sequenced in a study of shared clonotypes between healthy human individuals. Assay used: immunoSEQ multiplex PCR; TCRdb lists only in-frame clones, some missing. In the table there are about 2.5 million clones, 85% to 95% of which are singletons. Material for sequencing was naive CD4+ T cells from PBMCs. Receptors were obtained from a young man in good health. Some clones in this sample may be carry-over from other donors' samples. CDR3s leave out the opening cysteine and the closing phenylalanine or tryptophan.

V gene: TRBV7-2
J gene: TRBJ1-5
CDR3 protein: ASSLARDQPQH

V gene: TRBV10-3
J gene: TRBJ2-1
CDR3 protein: AISVTQGSGRSLPYNEQF

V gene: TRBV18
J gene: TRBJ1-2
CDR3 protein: ASSRGQTNYGYT

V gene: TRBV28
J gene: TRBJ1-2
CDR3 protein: ASNPRGSVNYGYT

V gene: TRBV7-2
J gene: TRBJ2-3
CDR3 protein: ASRGETDTQY

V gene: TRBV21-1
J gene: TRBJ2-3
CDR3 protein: ASNGYNTRGWVSDTQY

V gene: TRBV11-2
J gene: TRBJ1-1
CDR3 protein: ASSATVNTEAF

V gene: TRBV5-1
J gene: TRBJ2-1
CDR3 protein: ASSLLAGSYNEQF

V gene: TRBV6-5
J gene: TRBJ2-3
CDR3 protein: ASSFRPWADTQY

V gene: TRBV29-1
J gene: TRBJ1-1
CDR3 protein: SVFFQVNTEAF

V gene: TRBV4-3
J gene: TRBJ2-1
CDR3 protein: ASSQEGLAGVYEQF

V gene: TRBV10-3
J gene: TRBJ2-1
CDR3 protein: AISESRGGQYNEQF

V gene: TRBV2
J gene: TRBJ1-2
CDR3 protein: ASSLNEGYT

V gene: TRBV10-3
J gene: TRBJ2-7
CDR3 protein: AISESGSQSEQY

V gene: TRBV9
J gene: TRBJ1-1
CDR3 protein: ASSEQQVMNTEAF

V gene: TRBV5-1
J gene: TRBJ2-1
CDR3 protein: ASSLEGQGTYNEQF

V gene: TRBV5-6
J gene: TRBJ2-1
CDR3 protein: ASSFRWTSGKTGEQF

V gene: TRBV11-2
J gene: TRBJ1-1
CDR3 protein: ASSLGARTGSLRGTEAF

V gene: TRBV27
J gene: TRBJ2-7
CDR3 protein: ASSPSGAYEQY

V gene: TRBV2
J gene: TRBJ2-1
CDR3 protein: ASGVLAAQGEQF

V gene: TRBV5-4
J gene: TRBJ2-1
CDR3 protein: ASSLVGNNEQF

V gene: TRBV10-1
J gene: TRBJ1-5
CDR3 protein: ASSESRGDDSNQPQH

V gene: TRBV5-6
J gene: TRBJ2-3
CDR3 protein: ASSPGTGSTDTQY

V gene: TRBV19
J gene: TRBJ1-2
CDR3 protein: ASSPRDREGYT

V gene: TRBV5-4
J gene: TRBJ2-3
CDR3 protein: ASSLGQGRTDTQY

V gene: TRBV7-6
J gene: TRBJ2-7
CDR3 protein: ASSSGLAASYEQY

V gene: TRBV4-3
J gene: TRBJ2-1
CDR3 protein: ASSRASQDNEQF

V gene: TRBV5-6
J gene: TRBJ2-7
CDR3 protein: ASSFDRDEQY

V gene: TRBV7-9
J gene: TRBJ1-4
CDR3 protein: ASSRGQSNEKLF

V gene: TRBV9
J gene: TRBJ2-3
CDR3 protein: ASSVEGVSTDTQY

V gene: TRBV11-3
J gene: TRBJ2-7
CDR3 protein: ASSLGFGLPFYEQY

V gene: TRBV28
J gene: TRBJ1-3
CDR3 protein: ASSLAGNTIY

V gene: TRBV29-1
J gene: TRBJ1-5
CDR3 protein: SVRTDSPSNQPQH

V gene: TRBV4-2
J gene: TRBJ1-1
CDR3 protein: ASSPQGIGDTEAF

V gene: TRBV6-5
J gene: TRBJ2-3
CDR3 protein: ASSYTGGRPDTQY

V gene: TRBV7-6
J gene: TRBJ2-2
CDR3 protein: ASSSSASGFTGELF

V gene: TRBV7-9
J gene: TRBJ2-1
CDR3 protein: ARAGAASDYNEQF